This T cell receptor (beta chain) originates from a study of shared clonotypes between healthy human individuals. Broader study findings: The rarefaction results pointed to incomplete sorted-subset sequencing despite large depth.

Worth noting for this clone: The antigen remains undetermined.

The CDR3 sequence is 11 residues long. V was trimmed by 11 bases and J by 8 bases, leaving 15 bases between them. Looked up from germline, CDR1 is PRHDT and CDR2 is FYEKMQ (reference sequence). The run depth of the assay was deep. As processed by the authors: From ImmunoSEQ came sequences covering only the junction and carrying no quality scores, so filtering differed. Method: immunoSEQ multiplex PCR; TCRdb's copy keeps in-frame clones and lacks some. The DNA gave D and trimming, while V, J and clone size come from that table. Of under 850,000 clones listed, approximately 77% were seen once; the top ten hold around 1.7%.

The receptor's source is a woman under 40 in good health. This chain joins TRBV13 and TRBJ1-1; D gene unclear. Sequenced sample: memory CD4+ T cells sorted from blood. Subset meaning: CD45RA-negative fraction. As DNA, the CDR3 is TGTGCCTCGTGGGAGGGAACCGAAGCTTTCTTT. This gives the protein CASWEGTEAFF.